The T cell receptor (beta chain) described here comes from a study of monozygotic twins with cystic fibrosis. Study observations and caveats: Monozygotic CF twins shared more identical nucleotide clonotypes than unrelated patients.

Germline CDR1 SGHVS, CDR2 FQNEAQ. The V gene end was trimmed by 3 bases and the J gene end by 4 bases; junction bases not matched to a gene: 1. CDR3 size: 13 residues. Sequencing used immunoSEQ multiplex PCR; TCRdb keeps in-frame clones, though not all of them. The data hold some 33,000 clones, with about 93% observed a single time. A note on this clone: The target antigen is unknown.

V usage is TRBV7-8 and J usage is TRBJ1-2; TRBD1 matches 8 bases. The sequenced material came from blood. This receptor was taken from a boy aged 2 to 10 with cystic fibrosis. CDR3 nucleotide sequence: TGTGCCAGCAGCTTTACAGGGGGCTATGGCTACACCTTC. Translating gives CASSFTGGYGYTF.